This note documents a single T cell receptor beta chain sequence. The sample belongs to a study of response to subunit inactivated influenza vaccine. Each CDR3 protein gets one entry after TCRdb re-called the RT-PCR reads with MiXCR. The table records about 520,000 distinct CDR3 sequences, 25% of them present only once. The CDR3 has 13 residues. Germline CDR1 SGHKS, CDR2 YYEKEE (reference sequence). Trimming cost V 2 bases and J 7 bases, with 10 bases left between them. The chain uses TRBV5-5 and TRBJ2-1; D perhaps matches TRBD2 (6 bases). The sample was CD4+ T cells sorted from PBMCs, taken less than 6 days after vaccination. The clonotype originates from a man aged 50 or older who received an inactivated influenza vaccine. CDR3 protein: CASSFAGTNEQFF. For the CDR3, the DNA is TGTGCCAGCAGCTTCGCGGGGACGAATGAGCAGTTCTTC.